Given below is one T cell receptor (beta chain) in context. MiXCR was run by TCRdb on the 5' RACE reads, yielding one entry per CDR3 protein. The sample holds almost 350,000 distinct CDR3 sequences; around a fifth are singletons and the top ten take around a fifth. This entry comes from a study of T-cell memory formation after mild COVID-19. V shed 3 bases and J shed 0 bases, with 8 bases lying between them. The CDR3 length is 14 residues. The germline V gene has CDR1 LNHDA and CDR2 SQIVND (reference sequence). This clonotype was obtained from a man between 18 and 35 years old who had mild COVID-19 (a few samples of this study predate the infection). Cell type and time point are not known. The chain links TRBV19 to TRBJ1-1; D is undetermined. The sample taken for sequencing was PBMCs or a T cell subset sorted from them (not recorded which). The CDR3 sequence: CASSIRQVNTEAFF. The CDR3 DNA reads TGTGCCAGTAGTATCCGTCAGGTGAACACTGAAGCTTTCTTT.